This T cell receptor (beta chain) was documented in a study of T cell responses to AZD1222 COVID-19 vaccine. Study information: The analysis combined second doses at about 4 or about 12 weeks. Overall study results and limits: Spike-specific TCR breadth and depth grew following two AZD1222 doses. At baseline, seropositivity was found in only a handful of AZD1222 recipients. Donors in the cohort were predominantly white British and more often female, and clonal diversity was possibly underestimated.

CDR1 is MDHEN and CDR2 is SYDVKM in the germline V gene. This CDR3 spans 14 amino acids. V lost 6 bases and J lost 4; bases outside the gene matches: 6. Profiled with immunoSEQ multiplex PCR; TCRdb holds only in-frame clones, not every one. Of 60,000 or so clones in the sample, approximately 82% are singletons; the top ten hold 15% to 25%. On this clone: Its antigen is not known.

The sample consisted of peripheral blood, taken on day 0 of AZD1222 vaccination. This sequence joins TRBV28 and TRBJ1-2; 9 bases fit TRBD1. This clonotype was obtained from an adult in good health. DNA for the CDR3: TGTGCCAGCAGCCCCCCGACAGGGGGCTATGGCTACACCTTC. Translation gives CASSPPTGGYGYTF.